This T cell receptor beta chain originates from a study of T cell changes during pregnancy in multiple sclerosis. The germline gives CDR1 ENHRY, CDR2 SYGVKD. After removal of 6 bases from V and 0 bases from J, the junction contained 3 bases not matched to a gene. The CDR3 is 17 residues long. TCRdb's copy holds only in-frame clones and misses some; the assay was immunoSEQ multiplex PCR. This sample has 130,000 or so clones, with 80% to 95% found just once. This specimen consisted of peripheral blood, obtained before pregnancy. The chain carries TRBV10-3 and TRBJ2-1; TRBD2 aligns across 15 bases. The receptor was derived from a female donor with multiple sclerosis, enrolled in a pregnancy study. In DNA, the CDR3 is TGTGCCATCAGCGGGGGACTAGCGGGAGGCTCCTACAATGAGCAGTTCTTC. This encodes CAISGGLAGGSYNEQFF.